Sequencing of this T cell receptor (beta chain) was carried out in a study of T cells expressing NK-cell markers. Study information: Beta-chain profiling covered CD3+CD56+NKG2C+, CD3+CD56+NKG2C- and CD3+CD56-NKG2C+ sorted subsets.

TCRdb reprocessed the 5' RACE reads and reports one entry per CDR3 protein, with no DNA. The sample has some 460,000 distinct CDR3 sequences, and its top ten clones hold 1.4% to 1.5%. Regarding this clonotype: Its antigen is as yet unknown.

Study-level results: Clones of NKG2C+ T cells that had expanded were of unclear HCMV specificity. Several of the donors also had these clonotypes leading their CD3+CD56-NKG2C+ fraction.

The CDR3 consists of 15 residues. CDR1 SEHNR and CDR2 FQNEAQ come from the germline V gene (reference sequence). Sequenced sample: blood T cells: a sorted CD56 or NKG2C T cell subset, CD4+ or CD8+ T cells, or bulk PBMC T cells (not recorded which). J is TRBJ1-6 and V is TRBV7-9. This TCR was sampled from a woman aged 45-65 years in good health. The CDR3: CASSLGGTSLGPLHF.